The T cell receptor beta chain under discussion was sequenced for a study of T-cell memory formation after mild COVID-19. The germline V and J ends were trimmed by 1 base and 6 bases, with 10 bases remaining between them. The germline CDR1 and CDR2 sequences are SGHVS and FNYEAQ. CDR3 length: 15 amino acids. The study's findings and limits: Later expanders leaned toward CD4+, whereas clones contracting from day 15 to 85 were balanced CD4/CD8. Memory from before infection featured some responding clones, which suggests cross-reactive memory joined.

Researchers used 5'RACE with constant-segment primers to make TCR alpha and TCR beta cDNA libraries that carry sample barcodes and UMIs. MiXCR was run by TCRdb on the 5' RACE reads, yielding one entry per CDR3 protein. The table lists some 64,000 distinct CDR3 sequences, approximately 9% of them singletons. Concerning this clonotype itself: Its antigen is undetermined.

The sample taken for sequencing was PBMCs or a T cell subset sorted from them (not recorded which). J is TRBJ2-6 and V is TRBV7-6; D is perhaps TRBD2 (6 bases). This receptor was obtained from a man younger than 35 who had mild COVID-19 (a few samples of this study predate the infection). Cell type and time point are not known. The CDR3 region has the DNA TGTGCCAGCAGCTTAGTGTCGGGGGAGGCCAACGTCCTGACTTTC. It yields the protein CASSLVSGEANVLTF.